The next 21 T cell receptor beta chains were all read from a single sample in a study of cytomegalovirus exposure and HLA in healthy donors. Researchers ran the PCR with 60 Vbeta and 13 Jbeta primers. TCRdb's copy holds only in-frame clones and misses some; the assay was immunoSEQ multiplex PCR. The sample lists tens of thousands of clones; less than 85% were seen once. The material sequenced was PBMCs. The receptor source for this set is a woman aged 30 to 39 in good health and CMV-seropositive.

This clone appeared a few times. The gene calls are TRBV9 and TRBJ2-7; D may be TRBD2 (5 bases). This CDR3 spans 15 amino acids. The germline V gene has CDR1 SGDLS and CDR2 YYNGEE. The ends were cut back, 0 bases at V and 0 bases at J, with 10 bases in the middle. CDR3 in amino acids: CASSVGASLSYEQYF. The CDR3 nucleotides read TGTGCCAGCAGCGTAGGAGCTAGCCTCTCCTACGAGCAGTACTTC.

V and J are TRBV4-1 and TRBJ2-1; TRBD2 might be the D (6 bases). Trimming took 4 bases from V and 1 from J, leaving 14 bases between them. This CDR3 contains 16 residues. Germline loops: CDR1 MGHRA, CDR2 YSYEKL. The chain's CDR3 is CASSRSPGGSYNEQFF. CDR3 nucleotides: TGCGCCAGCAGCCGCTCCCCCGGGGGTTCCTACAATGAGCAGTTCTTC.

The rearrangement links TRBV2 to TRBJ2-7; D is possibly TRBD1 (5 bases). Germline CDR1 reads SNHLY; CDR2 reads FYNNEI. This CDR3 comprises 13 residues. Trimming shortened V by 3 bases and J by 2 bases, and 8 bases separated the two germline ends. The CDR3 region is CASSETVPYEQYF. In DNA, the CDR3 is TGTGCCAGCAGTGAGACAGTACCCTACGAGCAGTACTTC.

This clone was recorded once. The chain combines TRBV2 with TRBJ1-2, with TRBD1 as a possible D gene (6 bases). Per germline, CDR1 SNHLY and CDR2 FYNNEI. Trimming stripped 4 bases from V and 3 bases from J, with 18 bases between. The CDR3 runs 16 residues. CDR3 in amino acids: CASSGEGGSKYYGYTF. CDR3 sequence (DNA): TGTGCCAGCAGTGGGGAAGGGGGAAGCAAATACTATGGCTACACCTTC.

The chain has TRBV6-6 and TRBJ2-7, with TRBD1 identical over 8 bases. CDR3 length equals 13 residues. V lost 2 bases to trimming and J lost 3 bases; unmatched junction nucleotides: 0. Per the germline V gene, CDR1 is MNHNY and CDR2 is SVGAGI (reference sequence). The CDR3 spells CASSYTGGYEQYF. The CDR3 nucleotides are TGTGCCAGCAGTTACACAGGGGGCTACGAGCAGTACTTC.

This clone was counted a few times. V and J are TRBV27 and TRBJ2-2; 7 nucleotides match TRBD1. After removal of 5 bases from V and 8 bases from J, the junction contained 17 bases not matched to a gene. CDR1 is MNHEY, CDR2 SMNVEV, per germline (reference sequence). The CDR3 is 17 residues long. CDR3 DNA sequence: TGTGCCAGCAGTCCCAAACTTCGACAGGGAGTATCTGGGGAGCTGTTTTTT. It translates to CASSPKLRQGVSGELFF.

This clone has just a few counts. The V gene is TRBV5-1, the J gene TRBJ2-1; TRBD2 agrees at 8 bases. After removal of 0 bases from V and 7 bases from J, the junction contained 3 bases not matched to a gene. This CDR3 is built from 14 residues. CDR1 is SGHRS and CDR2 is YFSETQ in the germline V gene. The CDR3 DNA is TGCGCCAGCAGCTTGGTTGCTAGCGGGAATGAGCAGTTCTTC. This gives the protein CASSLVASGNEQFF.

The chain links TRBV7-3 to TRBJ2-3; 8 bases align to TRBD2. There are 13 residues in the CDR3. Germline CDR1 reads SGHTA; CDR2 reads FQGTGA. The junction had 4 bases not matched to a gene; V was cut back by 5 bases and J by 6 bases. CDR3 sequence reads: CASSPSGGDTQYF. CDR3 DNA: TGTGCCAGCAGCCCCTCGGGAGGGGATACGCAGTATTTT.

This rearrangement joins TRBV5-4 to TRBJ2-7; 9 bases map to TRBD1. The germline gives CDR1 SGHNT, CDR2 YYREEE (reference sequence). V lost 0 bases to trimming and J lost 7 bases; unmatched junction nucleotides: 8. This CDR3 contains 15 residues. The CDR3 sequence: CASSLARDRVREQYF. CDR3 nucleotides: TGTGCCAGCAGCTTGGCGCGGGACAGGGTCCGGGAGCAGTACTTC.

The chain joins TRBV10-2 to TRBJ2-2; TRBD2 agrees at 15 bases. Trimming took 2 bases from V and 3 from J; bases not matched to a gene: 10. The CDR3 is 20 amino acids. CDR1 WSHSY and CDR2 SAAADI come from the germline V gene. The CDR3 region is CASSEPRGLAGGTHTGELFF. CDR3 bases: TGCGCCAGCAGTGAGCCCAGGGGACTAGCGGGGGGTACCCACACCGGGGAGCTGTTTTTT.

In regard to this clone: The junction and the germline gene differ at one end; a read error may be behind it. V and J are TRBV7-9 and TRBJ2-7; the D is unclear. Looked up from germline, CDR1 is SEHNR and CDR2 is FQNEAQ (reference sequence). The CDR3 has 14 residues. CDR3 loop: CSSSFRSLPYEQYF. CDR3 nucleotide sequence: TGTTCCAGCAGCTTCAGGTCTCTCCCCTACGAGCAGTACTTC.

The gene calls are TRBV29-1 and TRBJ2-5, with 13 bases aligning to TRBD2. Germline CDR1 SQVTM, CDR2 ANQGSEA. Trimming cost V 5 bases and J 0 bases; bases outside gene matches: 3. There are 15 residues in the CDR3. As DNA, the CDR3 is TGCAGCGTTCCCGGGACTAGCGGGAACCAAGAGACCCAGTACTTC. It yields the protein CSVPGTSGNQETQYF.

The chain carries TRBV9 and TRBJ2-2; D perhaps matches TRBD2 (7 bases). Trimming removed 3 bases at V and 4 bases at J, with 22 bases between. The germline gives CDR1 SGDLS, CDR2 YYNGEE. CDR3 length equals 18 residues. The CDR3 reads CASSALKGGDPRTGELFF. CDR3 bases: TGTGCCAGCAGCGCACTCAAGGGGGGGGACCCTCGCACCGGGGAGCTGTTTTTT.

This clone was seen a few times. J is TRBJ1-3 and V is TRBV19; no clear D gene. The CDR3 contains 16 residues. Deletions cut 10 bases from V and 1 base from J, with 20 bases between. Germline assignment: CDR1 LNHDA and CDR2 SQIVND (reference sequence). The CDR3 nucleotides read TGTGCCACCACTAGGGCAGCGAGTGGTTCTGGAAACACCATATATTTT. Its protein product is CATTRAASGSGNTIYF.

The chain recombines TRBV6-6 with TRBJ2-5, with a weak D call TRBD2 (5 bases). CDR1 is MNHNY, CDR2 SVGAGI, per germline (reference sequence). V was shortened by 2 bases and J by 5 bases, with 6 bases between the two germline ends. The CDR3 loop spans 12 amino acids. The CDR3 nucleotides are TGTGCCAGCAGTTACACGGGGGAGACCCAGTACTTC. It codes for CASSYTGETQYF.

This clone is a singleton in its sample. The chain has TRBV14 and TRBJ2-7, with 11 nucleotides matching TRBD1. Germline V gene sequence: CDR1 SGHDN, CDR2 FVKESK. CDR3 length: 15 residues. V lost 4 bases and J lost 4; bases outside the gene matches: 6. CDR3 residues: CASSPWTGGAYEQYF. CDR3 DNA: TGTGCCAGCAGCCCTTGGACAGGGGGCGCATACGAGCAGTACTTC.

The rearrangement joins TRBV6-5 to TRBJ2-7, with D unresolved. The V gene lost 4 bases and the J gene lost 3 bases, with 7 bases spanning the gap. The CDR3 extends over 12 amino acids. Germline V gives CDR1 MNHEY, CDR2 SVGAGI. Here the CDR3 reads CASSSVNYEQYF. The CDR3 DNA reads TGTGCCAGCAGTTCAGTGAACTACGAGCAGTACTTC.

The chain couples TRBV9 to TRBJ2-3, with 9 bases matching TRBD2. Germline loops: CDR1 SGDLS, CDR2 YYNGEE. This CDR3 is 15 amino acids long. V lost 10 bases and J lost 1; bases outside the gene matches: 10. CDR3 in amino acids: CAFFPGLARTDTQYF. Here the CDR3 DNA reads TGTGCCTTCTTCCCGGGACTAGCCCGCACAGATACGCAGTATTTT. The variable domain in full, completed from reference TRBV9 and TRBJ2-3, reads DSGVTQTPKHLITATGQRVTLRCSPRSGDLSVYWYQQSLDQGLQFLIQYYNGEERAKGNILERFSAQQFPDLHSELNLSSLELGDSALYFCAFFPGLARTDTQYFGPGTRLTVL.

The rearrangement uses TRBV18 and TRBJ1-3; possibly TRBD1 for D (5 bases). This CDR3 comprises 16 residues. V was shortened by 0 bases and J by 2 bases, with 11 bases between the two germline ends. Germline values: CDR1 KGHSH, CDR2 LQKENI. In DNA form, the CDR3 reads TGTGCCAGCTCACCACCTGGCGGCAGGGCTGGAAACACCATATATTTT. It yields the protein CASSPPGGRAGNTIYF.

CDR3 in DNA: TGTGCCAGCAGCTCCTCAACGACTCGCTCGGCTTCACCCCTCCACTTT. Protein product: CASSSSTTRSASPLHF. The chain is built from TRBV7-2 and TRBJ1-6, with no clear D. This CDR3 region has 16 residues. The V gene lost 4 bases and the J gene lost 9 bases, with 19 bases spanning the gap. Germline CDR1 reads SGHTA; CDR2 reads FQGNSA.

The DNA of the CDR3 is TGCGCCAGCAGACTAGCGGGCCAAGAGACCCAGTACTTC. The encoded protein is CASRLAGQETQYF. This chain connects TRBV5-1 to TRBJ2-5, with TRBD2 matching 9 bases. The V gene's germline CDR1 is SGHRS and CDR2 YFSETQ. This CDR3 is built from 13 residues. V lost 5 bases to trimming and J lost 1 base; unmatched junction nucleotides: 0.